A single sample gave rise to the 2 T cell receptor beta chains below, sequenced in a study of blood T cell repertoires in COVID-19. Sequencing was performed with immunoSEQ multiplex PCR; in TCRdb, only in-frame clones are kept and a portion is missing. This table holds some 99,000 clones, less than 90% found once. The sample was peripheral blood. These receptors were obtained from a woman aged 55-69 years with acute or convalescent COVID-19.

The chain employs TRBV30 and TRBJ1-2, with 11 positions matching TRBD1. The CDR3 is made up of 14 amino acids. Trimming cost V 2 bases and J 3 bases; bases outside gene matches: 2. CDR1 and CDR2 from the germline V gene are GTSNPN and SVGIG (reference sequence). Written as DNA, the CDR3 is TGTGCCTGGAGTAAGGGACAGGGGGACTATGGCTACACCTTC. Protein sequence: CAWSKGQGDYGYTF.

There are many counts of this clone. This chain links TRBV19 with TRBJ2-2; TRBD2 aligns across 14 bases. Germline V lookup: CDR1 LNHDA, CDR2 SQIVND (reference sequence). CDR3 length: 15 amino acids. The V segment lost 9 bases and the J segment 6 bases; nucleotides outside the gene matches: 6. The CDR3 DNA follows: TGTGCCAGCAATACGGGACTAGCGGGAGCCGGGGAGCTGTTTTTT. Encoded protein: CASNTGLAGAGELFF.